Each of the 6 T cell receptor beta chains below was sequenced from the same sample in a study of blood T cell repertoires in COVID-19. Some clones are missing from TCRdb's copy, which holds only in-frame ones; the method was immunoSEQ multiplex PCR. The sample holds 120,000 to 150,000 clones, 85% to 90% seen once. The sample comprised peripheral blood. The receptors here all came from a human donor in a cohort sampled during active COVID-19.

In DNA, the CDR3 is TGTGCCAGCAGCCCACAGGGGATCCCCCAAGAGACCCAGTACTTC. Translated, it gives CASSPQGIPQETQYF. This chain joins TRBV2 and TRBJ2-5, with 7 bases aligning to TRBD1. The V gene end was trimmed by 6 bases and the J gene end by 1 base; junction bases not matched to a gene: 8. The CDR3 spans 15 residues. The V gene's germline CDR1 is SNHLY and CDR2 FYNNEI.

V gene TRBV6-6 combines with J gene TRBJ2-1, with 7 bases identical to TRBD2. Germline CDR1 is MNHNY and CDR2 is SVGAGI (reference sequence). The CDR3 has 12 amino acids. V gave up 5 bases and J gave up 13 bases; unmatched junction bases: 8. In DNA form, the CDR3 reads TGTGCCAGCAGTCCCGGTACTAGCGATCAGTTCTTC. This sequence encodes CASSPGTSDQFF.

This clone appeared a single time. The chain employs TRBV11-2 and TRBJ2-7; the match to TRBD2 covers 12 bases. The V and J ends lost 4 bases and 5 bases, in that order; junction bases with no gene match: 6. From germline, CDR1 is SGHAT and CDR2 FQNNGV. The CDR3 covers 15 residues. CDR3 residues: CASSSGLAGFNEQYF. Written as DNA, the CDR3 is TGTGCCAGCAGCTCCGGACTAGCGGGGTTCAACGAGCAGTACTTC.

This clone was counted a single time. The V call is TRBV10-3, the J call TRBJ2-5; a possible D gene is TRBD1 (5 bases). CDR1 and CDR2 from the germline V gene are ENHRY and SYGVKD. The CDR3 runs to 15 residues. Deletions cut 6 bases from V and 4 bases from J, with 18 bases between. As DNA, the CDR3 is TGTGCCATCAGATCCAACAGGAAGATTGCAGAGACCCAGTACTTC. Protein product: CAIRSNRKIAETQYF.

The chain recombines TRBV7-6 with TRBJ2-7; D unclear. CDR1 and CDR2 from the germline V gene are SGHVS and FNYEAQ. This CDR3 spans 13 amino acids. Trimming shortened V by 5 bases and J by 4 bases, and 12 bases separated the two germline ends. This CDR3 reads CASSPGLGYEQYF. CDR3 nucleotides: TGTGCCAGCAGCCCTGGTCTCGGGTACGAGCAGTACTTC.

The chain carries TRBV3-1 (or the pseudogene TRBV3-2) and TRBJ1-2, with TRBD1 identical over 8 bases. The CDR3 consists of 14 residues. The germline V gene has CDR1 LGHDT and CDR2 YNNKEL (reference sequence). V was clipped by 4 bases and J by 4 bases; unmatched bases: 5. CDR3: CASSPRTGRYGYTF. In nucleotides, the CDR3 is TGTGCCAGCAGCCCAAGGACAGGGCGCTATGGCTACACCTTC.